This T cell receptor beta chain was identified during a study of blood T cells in healthy people across ages. Study-wide results and limits: PBMC samples, being unsorted, prevented any conclusive comparison of naive and antigen-experienced cells.

Trimming stripped 0 bases from V and 1 base from J, with 9 bases between. Germline values: CDR1 MGHRA, CDR2 YSYEKL. CDR3 length equals 15 residues. This clonotype has only a few counts. Its antigen is unknown. Primers used in a second PCR of roughly 6 to 12 cycles were a sample-barcoded 5' primer and a J-beta primer mix. TCRdb analysed the 5' RACE reads with MiXCR anew, one entry per CDR3 protein. The repertoire holds 1.8 million or so distinct CDR3 sequences, about two fifths seen once, with 23% in the top ten. J is TRBJ2-5 and V is TRBV4-1; D uncertain. This sequence was found in a human donor in good health. The sequencing input was blood. CDR3 region: CASSQEGSPQETQYF. CDR3 DNA: TGCGCCAGCAGCCAAGAGGGTAGCCCCCAAGAGACCCAGTACTTC.